This passage covers 4 T cell receptor beta chains from one sample sequenced in a study of early T cells in non-severe SARS-CoV-2 infection. TCRdb re-called the 5' RACE reads through MiXCR, storing one row per CDR3 protein. The sample lists 70,000 to 75,000 distinct CDR3 sequences, 12% occurring once. Sequencing input: whole blood. The receptors derive from an adult who was a healthcare worker with PCR-confirmed SARS-CoV-2 infection or an uninfected control (not recorded which).

This clonotype was found many times. This chain connects TRBV20-1 to TRBJ2-7; D ambiguous. CDR3 length equals 11 residues. Trimming removed 6 bases from V and 4 bases from J, with 10 bases in between. Germline CDR1 DFQATT, CDR2 SNEGSKA (reference sequence). The CDR3: CSAGKWYEQYF. The CDR3 coding sequence is TGCAGTGCGGGTAAATGGTACGAGCAGTACTTC.

This clonotype has more than one count but fewer than ten. The CDR3 loop is CASSVEGEAFF. In DNA form, the CDR3 reads TGTGCCAGCAGCGTTGAAGGGGAAGCTTTCTTT. The chain is built from TRBV7-9 and TRBJ1-1; unclear D gene. CDR3 length equals 11 residues. The germline V gene encodes CDR1 SEHNR and CDR2 FQNEAQ (reference sequence). Trimming took 5 bases from V and 8 from J, leaving 9 bases between them. The full variable domain, its missing parts supplied by reference TRBV7-9 and TRBJ1-1, is DTGVSQNPRHKITKRGQNVTFRCDPISEHNRLYWYRQTLGQGPEFLTYFQNEAQLEKSRLLSDRFSAERPKGSFSTLEIQRTEQGDSAMYLCASSVEGEAFFGQGTRLTVV.

This clonotype appeared many times. V and J are TRBV2 and TRBJ1-5; 8 nucleotides agree with TRBD1. Germline V gives CDR1 SNHLY, CDR2 FYNNEI. With 3 bases clipped from V and 4 bases from J, the junction kept 5 bases outside the gene matches. CDR3 length equals 15 residues. The CDR3 here is CASSEDTGGNQPQHF. The DNA of the CDR3 is TGTGCCAGCAGTGAGGACACAGGGGGTAATCAGCCCCAGCATTTT.

In this sample, this clonotype turned up many times. The chain links TRBV5-4 to TRBJ1-6; possible D gene TRBD1, 5 bases. The CDR3 is 15 residues long. CDR1 is SGHNT, CDR2 YYREEE, per germline (reference sequence). V was trimmed by 0 bases and J by 5 bases, leaving 9 bases between them. The CDR3 reads CASSLGQGHNSPLHF. The CDR3 DNA reads TGTGCCAGCAGCTTGGGTCAGGGACATAATTCACCCCTCCACTTT.